Listed below are T cell receptor beta chains from one sample, sequenced in a study of T cell responses to AZD1222 COVID-19 vaccine. Assay used: immunoSEQ multiplex PCR; TCRdb lists only in-frame clones, some missing. This table has some 86,000 clones, almost 90% appearing once. The sequencing used peripheral blood, collected 28 days after the second AZD1222 dose. These receptor sequences come from an adult who received the AZD1222 COVID-19 vaccine. Both conserved end residues are part of each CDR3.

J	V	CDR3
TRBJ1-4	TRBV7-9	CASSAGGSGLFF
TRBJ2-7	TRBV7-9	CASSLRGLGSYEQYF
TRBJ2-7	TRBV5-1	CASSLEGGAYEQYF
TRBJ2-1	TRBV7-3	CASGDLSLAGRYNEQFF
TRBJ1-1	TRBV4-1	CASSQGTGVGMNTEAFF
TRBJ2-7	TRBV7-8	CASSLGDSYEQYF
TRBJ2-7	TRBV7-8	CASSLGPTAYEQYF
TRBJ1-4	TRBV6-2/TRBV6-3	CASSSARGQGGEKLFF
TRBJ1-2	TRBV19	CASTPGPYGYTF
TRBJ2-5	TRBV7-2	CASSLNRQETQYF
TRBJ1-3	TRBV11-2	CASSSARLFSGNTIYF
TRBJ1-1	TRBV2	CASSDLGGTEAFF
TRBJ2-2	TRBV4-1	CASSQPSSGGGELFF
TRBJ2-3	TRBV9	CASSLPRGRPTDTQYF
TRBJ2-7	TRBV15	CATSRVGGGAQLYEQYF
TRBJ2-5	TRBV4-1	CASSQGLAGIVRGETQYF
TRBJ2-6	TRBV7-9	CASSPPFRQRGANVLTF
TRBJ1-5	TRBV27	CASSDTGRSSNQPQHF
TRBJ2-5	TRBV11-2	CASSLTIQETQYF